The 27 T cell receptor beta chains below were found in one sample sequenced in a study of response to subunit inactivated influenza vaccine. Each CDR3 protein gets one entry after TCRdb re-called the RT-PCR reads with MiXCR. The data show hundreds of thousands of distinct CDR3 sequences, with 12% to 15% seen just once and 7.5% to 8% held by the top ten. Sequences were derived from PBMCs from blood, sampled approximately 15 days before vaccination. The receptor set was obtained from a man aged 50 to 60 who received an inactivated influenza vaccine.

This clonotype was seen many times. The rearrangement links TRBV11-2 to TRBJ2-4, with a weak D call TRBD1 (7 bases). This CDR3 is built from 16 residues. Trimming cost V 0 bases and J 8 bases, with 17 bases left between them. Looked up from germline, CDR1 is SGHAT and CDR2 is FQNNGV. CDR3 in DNA: TGTGCCAGCAGCTTAGATTGGGCAGGGGGGATGTACATTCAGTACTTC. Amino acids: CASSLDWAGGMYIQYF.

This clonotype came up a few times. The chain recombines TRBV28 with TRBJ2-7; weak D call: TRBD1 (5 bases). V dropped 2 bases and J dropped 7 bases, with 12 bases sitting between them. This CDR3 has 13 amino acids. Germline V gene data show CDR1 as MDHEN and CDR2 as SYDVKM. The CDR3 DNA is TGTGCCAGCAGTTTACAGGGCGCATGGGAGCAGTACTTC. Protein: CASSLQGAWEQYF.

The chain couples TRBV20-1 to TRBJ2-3, with D hard to call. Per the germline V gene, CDR1 is DFQATT and CDR2 is SNEGSKA (reference sequence). The CDR3 loop spans 11 amino acids. Trimming left V 3 bases short and J 6 bases short, with 7 bases between. The chain's CDR3 is CSASLVDTQYF. The CDR3 DNA is TGCAGTGCTAGTCTCGTGGATACGCAGTATTTT.

Here the CDR3 reads CASSLGAVAEAFF. The CDR3 DNA follows: TGTGCCAGCAGCTTAGGAGCGGTCGCTGAAGCTTTCTTT. This chain connects TRBV7-8 to TRBJ1-1; D unclear. The ends were cut back, 1 base at V and 6 bases at J, with 9 bases in the middle. Germline V gene lookup returns CDR1 SGHVS and CDR2 FQNEAQ. This CDR3 comprises 13 residues.

Ten or more counts support this clonotype. The rearrangement uses TRBV12-3 or TRBV12-4 and TRBJ1-5; the D is unclear. The germline V and J ends were trimmed by 2 bases and 1 base, with 9 bases remaining between them. This CDR3 is 15 amino acids long. The CDR3 bases are TGTGCCAGCAGTTTAAGTCTGTCGAGCAATCAGCCCCAGCATTTT. It specifies CASSLSLSSNQPQHF.

This clonotype was counted only a few times. The genes are TRBV20-1 and TRBJ1-4, with a weak D call TRBD1 (6 bases). The CDR3 has 13 residues. Germline CDR1 is DFQATT and CDR2 is SNEGSKA (reference sequence). V was pared by 3 bases and J by 7 bases, with 12 bases between. CDR3 loop: CSARGLGAEKLFF. CDR3 nucleotide sequence: TGCAGTGCTAGGGGTCTGGGGGCTGAAAAACTGTTTTTT.

The chain recombines TRBV7-8 with TRBJ2-3, with 8 bases aligning to TRBD2. The V segment lost 6 bases and the J segment 8 bases; nucleotides outside the gene matches: 7. Germline V CDR1 and CDR2: SGHVS, FQNEAQ. The CDR3 covers 13 residues. CDR3: CASRGLAVSTQYF. The CDR3 DNA sequence: TGTGCCAGCAGAGGACTAGCAGTCTCTACGCAGTATTTT.

Only a few counts were recorded for this clonotype. The rearrangement joins TRBV20-1 to TRBJ2-7; D is ambiguous. CDR3 size: 11 residues. CDR1 and CDR2 (germline): DFQATT, SNEGSKA (reference sequence). V lost 3 bases and J lost 4, with 7 bases in between. CDR3 sequence (DNA): TGCAGTGCTAGGGTCCAATACGAGCAGTACTTC. As protein: CSARVQYEQYF.

The chain couples TRBV6-2 or TRBV6-3 to TRBJ2-7, with 10 bases matching TRBD1. Germline CDR1 is MNHEY and CDR2 is SVGEGT. Germline trimming cut 6 bases from V and 0 bases from J; bases unmatched to any gene: 5. The CDR3 is 15 amino acids. The DNA of the CDR3 is TGTGCCAGCAGAACGGACAGGGGGGACTCCTACGAGCAGTACTTC. Translating gives CASRTDRGDSYEQYF.

The chain employs TRBV5-1 and TRBJ1-2; tentative D call: TRBD1 (6 bases). Germline loops: CDR1 SGHRS, CDR2 YFSETQ. CDR3 length: 17 residues. V lost 0 bases, J lost 0 bases, and 15 bases lay in between. The CDR3 region is CASSLVGGGAANYGYTF. The CDR3 nucleotides read TGCGCCAGCAGCTTGGTTGGAGGGGGGGCCGCTAACTATGGCTACACCTTC.

The chain links TRBV10-3 to TRBJ1-2; D remains ambiguous. Germline V gene data show CDR1 as ENHRY and CDR2 as SYGVKD. CDR3 size: 16 residues. Trimming took off 0 bases at V and 1 base at J, with 12 bases between the two ends. CDR3 in DNA: TGTGCCATCAGTGAGTCGATGTCGGGGTTTAACTATGGCTACACCTTC. Its translation is CAISESMSGFNYGYTF.

J is TRBJ2-5 and V is TRBV3-1, with D possibly being TRBD2 (5 bases). Germline CDR1 LGHDT, CDR2 YNNKEL (reference sequence). The germline V and J ends were trimmed by 3 bases and 6 bases, with 11 bases remaining between them. CDR3 length: 13 residues. In DNA form, the CDR3 reads TGTGCCAGCAGCCAGCGGGTTGAGCAGACCCAGTACTTC. Protein: CASSQRVEQTQYF.

V and J are TRBV20-1 and TRBJ2-4; tentatively, D is TRBD1 or TRBD2 (5 bases each). Trimming left V 3 bases short and J 1 base short, with 7 bases between. Per germline, CDR1 DFQATT and CDR2 SNEGSKA (reference sequence). The CDR3 consists of 13 residues. Here the CDR3 reads CSASWGAKNIQYF. As DNA, the CDR3 is TGCAGTGCTAGTTGGGGGGCCAAAAACATTCAGTACTTC.

This clonotype occurred a few times. The genes are TRBV14 and TRBJ1-1; TRBD1 matches 9 bases. There are 14 residues in the CDR3. Per the germline V gene, CDR1 is SGHDN and CDR2 is FVKESK. With 4 bases clipped from V and 4 bases from J, the junction kept 4 bases outside the gene matches. The CDR3, as DNA: TGTGCCAGCAGCCTCGTACAGGGGGCCACTGAAGCTTTCTTT. Translation: CASSLVQGATEAFF. Drawing the rest from reference TRBV14 and TRBJ1-1, the complete variable domain is EAGVTQFPSHSVIEKGQTVTLRCDPISGHDNLYWYRRVMGKEIKFLLHFVKESKQDESGMPNNRFLAERTGGTYSTLKVQPAELEDSGVYFCASSLVQGATEAFFGQGTRLTVV.

In regard to this clonotype: Just one base apart from a much larger clone, this may be a read error. The gene calls are TRBV2 and TRBJ2-3, with 11 bases that match TRBD2. This CDR3 spans 15 amino acids. Germline CDR1 reads SNHLY; CDR2 reads FYNNEI. DNA of the CDR3: TGTGCCAGCAGCTCGGGACTAGCGGACACAGATACGAAGTATTTT. Translating it yields CASSSGLADTDTKYF.

The CDR3 reads CSVEGGSGRGETQYF. The CDR3, as DNA: TGCAGCGTTGAAGGGGGCTCGGGGAGGGGCGAGACCCAGTACTTC. The rearrangement links TRBV29-1 to TRBJ2-5; 7 nucleotides align to TRBD2. There are 15 residues in the CDR3. Trimming removed 1 base from V and 5 bases from J; junction bases left unmatched: 10. Germline values: CDR1 SQVTM, CDR2 ANQGSEA.

The chain carries TRBV12-3 or TRBV12-4 and TRBJ2-1; TRBD2 matches at 12 bases. This CDR3 region has 15 residues. The trim removed 6 bases at V and 7 bases at J, leaving 7 bases unmatched. Here the CDR3 DNA reads TGTGCCAGCAGCCAAGGACTAGCGGGGATGAATGAGCAGTTCTTC. Amino acid sequence: CASSQGLAGMNEQFF.

The chain recombines TRBV20-1 with TRBJ1-1; D is ambiguous. The CDR3 has 14 residues. Trimming took off 0 bases at V and 9 bases at J, with 17 bases between the two ends. The germline CDR1 and CDR2 sequences are DFQATT and SNEGSKA (reference sequence). DNA of the CDR3: TGCAGTGCTAGAGAAGCGCAGAGCTCGGTGAAAGCTTTCTTT. Its protein is CSAREAQSSVKAFF.

This clonotype was detected only a few times. This sequence joins TRBV7-2 and TRBJ2-2; D is possibly TRBD1 or TRBD2 (5 bases each). The germline CDR1 and CDR2 sequences are SGHTA and FQGNSA. The CDR3 contains 15 residues. Trimming took 1 base from V and 4 from J, leaving 10 bases between them. In DNA, the CDR3 is TGTGCCAGCAGCTTAGTGTGGGGGTCCACCGGGGAGCTGTTTTTT. Translating it yields CASSLVWGSTGELFF. The variable domain in full, with the rest retrieved from reference TRBV7-2 and TRBJ2-2, is GAGVSQSPSNKVTEKGKDVELRCDPISGHTALYWYRQSLGQGLEFLIYFQGNSAPDKSGLPSDRFSAERTGGSVSTLTIQRTQQEDSAVYLCASSLVWGSTGELFFGEGSRLTVL.

This clonotype came up many times. The chain is built from TRBV28 and TRBJ2-1; no clear D. This CDR3 is 15 amino acids long. CDR1 is MDHEN, CDR2 SYDVKM, per germline. V was shortened by 2 bases and J by 0 bases, with 8 bases between the two germline ends. The CDR3 bases are TGTGCCAGCAGTTTACGAGGTGGCTCCTACAATGAGCAGTTCTTC. Its translation is CASSLRGGSYNEQFF. The entire variable domain, with the rest obtained from reference TRBV28 and TRBJ2-1, is as follows: DVKVTQSSRYLVKRTGEKVFLECVQDMDHENMFWYRQDPGLGLRLIYFSYDVKMKEKGDIPEGYSVSREKKERFSLILESASTNQTSMYLCASSLRGGSYNEQFFGPGTRLTVL.

The V and J genes are TRBV4-3 and TRBJ1-3; D unresolved. Looked up from germline, CDR1 is LGHNA and CDR2 is YSLEER. Trimming took off 4 bases at V and 3 bases at J, with 13 bases between the two ends. The CDR3 spans 15 residues. Here the CDR3 reads CASSRQVGNGNTIYF. The CDR3 bases are TGCGCCAGCAGCCGCCAGGTCGGGAATGGAAACACCATATATTTT.

The J gene is TRBJ2-1, the V gene TRBV7-9; D gene unclear. Germline assignment: CDR1 SEHNR and CDR2 FQNEAQ (reference sequence). Trimming pared 4 bases from V and 1 base from J, leaving 11 bases between. The CDR3 contains 15 residues. CDR3 region: CASSSQRLSYNEQFF. CDR3 in DNA: TGTGCCAGCAGCTCCCAACGGCTTTCCTACAATGAGCAGTTCTTC.

This chain uses TRBV5-5 with TRBJ2-5, with D maybe TRBD2 (5 bases). The CDR3 is 12 residues long. V was cut by 2 bases and J by 7 bases, with 9 bases left in between. Germline lookup yields CDR1 SGHKS and CDR2 YYEKEE (reference sequence). In nucleotides, the CDR3 is TGTGCCAGCAGCTTTCCCGAGGGGACCCAGTACTTC. Protein sequence: CASSFPEGTQYF.

In this sample, this clonotype turned up a few times. This sequence joins TRBV5-1 and TRBJ2-1; D is possibly TRBD2 (6 bases). This CDR3 is 16 amino acids long. The V gene's germline CDR1 is SGHRS and CDR2 YFSETQ. Trimming left V 4 bases short and J 8 bases short, with 22 bases between. DNA for the CDR3: TGCGCCAGCAGCATGAGCCGCGGGGTCAGTGACGATGAGCAGTTCTTC. It translates to CASSMSRGVSDDEQFF.

The rearrangement links TRBV19 to TRBJ1-5; D is unclear. Trimming removed 3 bases from V and 5 bases from J, with 8 bases in between. Germline CDR1 LNHDA, CDR2 SQIVND (reference sequence). There are 13 residues in the CDR3. The CDR3 reads CASSILSDQPQHF. The CDR3 DNA follows: TGTGCCAGTAGTATTTTATCGGATCAGCCCCAGCATTTT.

This clonotype was seen only a few times. The chain links TRBV5-1 to TRBJ2-3, with TRBD1 matching 7 bases. J lost 6 bases, V lost 4 bases, and 8 bases had no gene match. Germline V CDR1 and CDR2: SGHRS, YFSETQ. The CDR3 is 14 residues long. CDR3 sequence: CASSTGTVVDTQYF. CDR3 nucleotides: TGCGCCAGCAGCACCGGGACAGTAGTGGATACGCAGTATTTT.

This rearrangement joins TRBV4-2 to TRBJ2-7; D possibly corresponds to TRBD2 (5 bases). The CDR3 sequence is 15 residues long. Germline CDR1 is LGHNA and CDR2 is YNFKEQ. Trimming removed 1 base from V and 3 bases from J, with 13 bases in between. CDR3 sequence reads: CASSQVGPGNYEQYF. As DNA, the CDR3 is TGTGCCAGCAGCCAAGTTGGCCCGGGAAACTACGAGCAGTACTTC.